The 32 T cell receptor beta chains presented below share a single source sample, sequenced in a study of regulatory T cells in long-lasting Graves disease. The time point is: newly diagnosed GD, antithyroid drugs for less than 3 months. From PBMCs, RNA was extracted and then used to make the TCR library. Researchers made TCR beta libraries by using iRepertoire HTBI primers and running Arm-PCR on CDR3 regions. TCRdb redid the calling of the multiplex PCR reads with MiXCR, one entry per CDR3 protein. Among 350,000 to 550,000 distinct CDR3 sequences, about 15% were seen once, and the ten largest hold under 30%. These records were also assigned to another study, of T cells in Graves' hyperthyroidism and ophthalmopathy.

The starting material was peripheral blood mononuclear cells (PBMCs), obtained at new diagnosis, from a patient treated with antithyroid drugs. The receptors were sampled from a woman aged 18-30 years with Graves disease.

This clonotype was picked up many times. This chain uses TRBV2 with TRBJ2-1, with TRBD2 identical over 10 bases. The J segment lost 0 bases and the V segment lost 2 bases, leaving 16 bases of the junction unmatched. The CDR3 sequence is 21 residues long. Germline loops: CDR1 SNHLY, CDR2 FYNNEI. The CDR3 sequence is CASSEPGGLAESPISYNEQFF. CDR3 bases: TGTGCCAGCAGTGAACCCGGAGGACTAGCGGAGTCACCCATCTCCTACAATGAGCAGTTCTTC. Variable domain in full (rest from reference TRBV2 and TRBJ2-1): EPEVTQTPSHQVTQMGQEVILRCVPISNHLYFYWYRQILGQKVEFLVSFYNNEISEKSEIFDDQFSVERPDGSNFTLKIRSTKLEDSAMYFCASSEPGGLAESPISYNEQFFGPGTRLTVL.

With respect to this clonotype: This may stem from a read error, because a much larger clone lies one nucleotide away. This chain links TRBV18 with TRBJ2-1, with TRBD2 identical over 8 bases. The CDR3 has 15 residues. Germline assignment: CDR1 KGHSH and CDR2 LQKENI. The CDR3 sequence: CAGSPPASGYNEQFF. As DNA, the CDR3 is TGTGCCGGCTCACCACCGGCTAGCGGGTACAATGAGCAGTTCTTC.

The chain joins TRBV13 to TRBJ2-1; TRBD2 matches 16 bases. CDR3 size: 19 residues. Unmatched junction bases numbered 9, after V lost 0 bases and J lost 7 bases. Germline V gene lookup returns CDR1 PRHDT and CDR2 FYEKMQ (reference sequence). The CDR3 sequence is CASSLGPGLAGGPGNEQFF. In DNA, the CDR3 is TGTGCCAGCAGCTTAGGCCCGGGACTAGCGGGAGGGCCGGGGAATGAGCAGTTCTTC.

This clonotype was detected many times. The gene calls are TRBV7-8 and TRBJ2-5; a possible D gene is TRBD2 (6 bases). The length of the CDR3 is 15 residues. The germline V gene encodes CDR1 SGHVS and CDR2 FQNEAQ. V shed 4 bases and J shed 3 bases, with 15 bases lying between them. This CDR3 reads CASSSGELAEETQYF. The CDR3, as DNA: TGTGCCAGCAGCTCGGGGGAATTAGCGGAAGAGACCCAGTACTTC. Supplemented by reference TRBV7-8 and TRBJ2-5, the full variable domain reads GAGVSQSPRYKVAKRGQDVALRCDPISGHVSLFWYQQALGQGPEFLTYFQNEAQLDKSGLPSDRFFAERPEGSVSTLKIQRTQQEDSAVYLCASSSGELAEETQYFGPGTRLLVL.

This clonotype was picked up many times. V gene TRBV7-2 combines with J gene TRBJ2-1; a weak D match, TRBD1 (5 bases). Germline CDR1 reads SGHTA; CDR2 reads FQGNSA. The CDR3 is 13 residues long. Trimming cost V 10 bases and J 9 bases, with 19 bases left between them. For the CDR3, the DNA is TGTGCCAACACCCGGGTAGGGGTGAGTGAGCAGTTCTTC. Translated: CANTRVGVSEQFF. Complete variable domain (other parts from reference TRBV7-2 and TRBJ2-1): GAGVSQSPSNKVTEKGKDVELRCDPISGHTALYWYRQSLGQGLEFLIYFQGNSAPDKSGLPSDRFSAERTGGSVSTLTIQRTQQEDSAVYLCANTRVGVSEQFFGPGTRLTVL.

V and J are TRBV12-3 or TRBV12-4 and TRBJ2-3, with 7 bases aligning to TRBD2. V was clipped by 8 bases and J by 0 bases; unmatched bases: 26. The CDR3 totals 21 residues. CDR3 DNA: TGTGCCAGCGCGTATACCAGGATAGCGGGCCCCCAGGCACCTAGCACAGATACGCAGTATTTT. Residues: CASAYTRIAGPQAPSTDTQYF.

This clonotype was found a few times. V is TRBV24-1 and J is TRBJ1-2, with a possible D match to TRBD1 (6 bases). Germline V gene data show CDR1 as KGHDR and CDR2 as SFDVKD. The CDR3 sequence is 12 residues long. V lost 7 bases, J lost 8 bases, and 13 bases lay in between. Here the CDR3 reads CATSRGTSGYTF. DNA of the CDR3: TGTGCCACCAGCAGAGGGACATCAGGCTACACCTTC.

The chain couples TRBV2 to TRBJ2-2, with D perhaps given as TRBD1 or TRBD2 (5 bases each). This CDR3 is built from 14 residues. The V end lost 11 bases, the J end lost 6 bases, and 19 bases lay between the germline ends. The germline CDR1 and CDR2 sequences are SNHLY and FYNNEI. In DNA form, the CDR3 reads TGTGCCTCTGGCAGTCTTAGGGACGCCGGGGAGCTGTTTTTT. Translating it yields CASGSLRDAGELFF.

This clonotype was seen ten or more times. The chain employs TRBV3-1 and TRBJ2-7; D is undetermined. CDR3 size: 11 residues. Germline values: CDR1 LGHDT, CDR2 YNNKEL (reference sequence). V was trimmed by 1 base and J by 6 bases, leaving 4 bases between them. Here the CDR3 reads CASSQAGEQYF. Here the CDR3 DNA reads TGTGCCAGCAGCCAAGCGGGCGAGCAGTACTTC.

This clonotype occurred a few times. The rearrangement links TRBV28 to TRBJ2-1; 10 nucleotides line up with TRBD2. Germline V gives CDR1 MDHEN, CDR2 SYDVKM. The CDR3 runs 15 residues. V was clipped by 3 bases and J by 8 bases; unmatched bases: 7. CDR3 amino acids: CASSFRLAGRDEQFF. In nucleotides, the CDR3 is TGTGCCAGCAGTTTCAGACTAGCGGGTCGGGATGAGCAGTTCTTC.

The V gene is TRBV12-3 or TRBV12-4, the J gene TRBJ1-3; TRBD1 aligns across 8 bases. This CDR3 spans 14 amino acids. The junction had 4 bases not matched to a gene; V was cut back by 6 bases and J by 3 bases. CDR3 in DNA: TGTGCCAGCAGCCTCGGACAGGGTGGAAACACCATATATTTT. It is translated as CASSLGQGGNTIYF.

This clonotype was picked up a small number of times. The chain couples TRBV30 to TRBJ2-3; D is perhaps TRBD2 (6 bases). Trimming stripped 3 bases from V and 0 bases from J, with 10 bases between. This CDR3 has 14 amino acids. Germline CDR1 GTSNPN, CDR2 SVGIG (reference sequence). Here the CDR3 reads CAWRAGGSTDTQYF. The CDR3, as DNA: TGTGCCTGGAGGGCCGGGGGTAGCACAGATACGCAGTATTTT.

The chain carries TRBV28 and TRBJ2-1; D might be TRBD2 (6 bases). CDR1 and CDR2 from the germline V gene are MDHEN and SYDVKM. V lost 3 bases and J lost 0, with 12 bases in between. The CDR3 totals 16 residues. The CDR3 DNA is TGTGCCAGCAGTTTCGGGACTGATTACTCCTACAATGAGCAGTTCTTC. Translating it yields CASSFGTDYSYNEQFF.

V gene TRBV7-2 combines with J gene TRBJ2-3; the D is unclear. The CDR3 runs to 17 residues. Germline values: CDR1 SGHTA, CDR2 FQGNSA. V was pared by 5 bases and J by 1 base, with 19 bases between. CDR3 residues: CASSQPERPSGTDTQYF. Here the CDR3 DNA reads TGTGCCAGCAGCCAACCAGAACGTCCATCCGGCACAGATACGCAGTATTTT.

The table lists this clonotype with many counts. The chain combines TRBV11-2 with TRBJ2-7, with TRBD1 identical over 12 bases. Germline V lookup: CDR1 SGHAT, CDR2 FQNNGV. This CDR3 region has 15 residues. V was clipped by 1 base and J by 4 bases; unmatched bases: 2. CDR3 in DNA: TGTGCCAGCAGCTTAGGGGACAGGGGGCATTACGAGCAGTACTTC. Protein: CASSLGDRGHYEQYF.

Remarks on this clonotype: A much larger clone sits a single nucleotide away, making a read error possible. J is TRBJ2-3 and V is TRBV6-1; no definite D call. With the DNA end fitting TRBJ2-7 better, the J assignment may be wrong. The CDR3 totals 14 residues. Germline CDR1 MNHNS, CDR2 SASEGT. CDR3 nucleotide sequence: TGTGCCAGCTCAACTTACCGAGCAGACAATGAGCAGTACTTC. It translates to CASSTYRADNEQYF.

This clonotype has just a few counts. This sequence joins TRBV5-1 and TRBJ1-1; no firm D call. The V and J ends lost 0 bases and 2 bases respectively, with 11 bases between them. Germline V CDR1 and CDR2: SGHRS, YFSETQ. This CDR3 contains 15 residues. CDR3 nucleotide sequence: TGCGCCAGCAGCTTGGTCGTGGCAGGCAACACTGAAGCTTTCTTT. Translation gives CASSLVVAGNTEAFF.

This clonotype turned up a few times. This chain uses TRBV7-3 with TRBJ2-1; tentatively, D is TRBD1 or TRBD2 (5 bases each). V lost 2 bases and J lost 0, with 11 bases in between. The length of the CDR3 is 16 residues. CDR1 is SGHTA, CDR2 FQGTGA, per germline. The CDR3 spells CASSLGGTRSYNEQFF. The CDR3 DNA is TGTGCCAGCAGCTTAGGTGGGACCCGCTCCTACAATGAGCAGTTCTTC.

This clonotype has ten or more counts. This chain joins TRBV6-5 and TRBJ2-1; 7 bases line up with TRBD2. This CDR3 spans 16 amino acids. The germline CDR1 and CDR2 sequences are MNHEY and SVGAGI. The junction had 13 bases not matched to a gene; V was cut back by 4 bases and J by 7 bases. This CDR3 reads CASSSLGGGPSNEQFF. The DNA of the CDR3 is TGTGCCAGCAGTTCTCTTGGGGGAGGGCCTTCGAATGAGCAGTTCTTC.

This clonotype appeared many times. The chain combines TRBV5-1 with TRBJ2-3; 10 bases fit TRBD2. The V gene's germline CDR1 is SGHRS and CDR2 YFSETQ. V was clipped by 0 bases and J by 3 bases; unmatched bases: 7. The CDR3 covers 17 residues. The CDR3 DNA is TGCGCCAGCAGCTTGGATGCTAGCGGGAGCGGGACAGATACGCAGTATTTT. Amino acid sequence: CASSLDASGSGTDTQYF.

This clonotype was seen ten or more times. V gene TRBV12-3 or TRBV12-4 combines with J gene TRBJ2-2; D gene unclear. This CDR3 has 16 amino acids. The V gene lost 3 bases and the J gene lost 5 bases, with 16 bases spanning the gap. The CDR3 spells CASSLPRGRTTGELFF. The DNA of the CDR3 is TGTGCCAGCAGTTTGCCCCGCGGACGAACAACCGGGGAGCTGTTTTTT.

V gene TRBV20-1 combines with J gene TRBJ1-3; D unclear. Trimming cost V 0 bases and J 4 bases, with 7 bases left between them. Germline CDR1 DFQATT, CDR2 SNEGSKA (reference sequence). This CDR3 is built from 13 residues. CDR3 bases: TGCAGTGCTAGAGATCATTTGGGAAACACCATATATTTT. The encoded protein is CSARDHLGNTIYF.

The table lists this clonotype with many counts. This sequence joins TRBV28 and TRBJ1-3; no definite D call. CDR1 and CDR2 (germline): MDHEN, SYDVKM. Trimming shortened V by 10 bases and J by 2 bases, and 15 bases separated the two germline ends. CDR3 length: 14 amino acids. CDR3 region: CATRYEGTGNTIYF. CDR3 coding DNA: TGTGCCACCCGGTACGAGGGAACTGGAAACACCATATATTTT.

This clonotype was counted ten times or more. The chain uses TRBV27 and TRBJ1-6; D remains ambiguous. Germline loops: CDR1 MNHEY, CDR2 SMNVEV (reference sequence). This CDR3 has 16 residues. Trimming cost V 7 bases and J 7 bases, with 20 bases left between them. As DNA, the CDR3 is TGTGCCAGCACCCCCTTAGGTTCTACACTCAATTCACCCCTCCACTTT. Its translation: CASTPLGSTLNSPLHF.

This clonotype was observed at least ten times. The chain carries TRBV27 and TRBJ2-1; D tentatively reads TRBD1 or TRBD2 (5 bases each). The CDR3 runs to 15 residues. Germline V lookup: CDR1 MNHEY, CDR2 SMNVEV (reference sequence). V was pared by 2 bases and J by 4 bases, with 12 bases between. The CDR3 spells CASSLGGLGYNEQFF. Here the CDR3 DNA reads TGTGCCAGCAGTTTAGGGGGATTAGGTTACAATGAGCAGTTCTTC.

This clonotype was counted many times. The chain links TRBV11-2 to TRBJ2-7; 13 nucleotides agree with TRBD2. CDR1 SGHAT and CDR2 FQNNGV come from the germline V gene. V shed 6 bases and J 5 bases; nucleotides not matched to a gene: 10. This CDR3 spans 16 amino acids. The CDR3 protein is CASRRTGTSGTNEQYF. The CDR3 DNA reads as TGTGCCAGCAGAAGAACTGGGACTAGCGGGACTAACGAGCAGTACTTC. The whole variable domain, remainder taken from reference TRBV11-2 and TRBJ2-7, is EAGVAQSPRYKIIEKRQSVAFWCNPISGHATLYWYQQILGQGPKLLIQFQNNGVVDDSQLPKDRFSAERLKGVDSTLKIQPAKLEDSAVYLCASRRTGTSGTNEQYFGPGTRLTVT.

This chain links TRBV6-1 with TRBJ1-5; 7 bases fit TRBD1. This CDR3 spans 15 amino acids. Germline CDR1 reads MNHNS; CDR2 reads SASEGT. The trim removed 6 bases at V and 0 bases at J, leaving 5 bases unmatched. CDR3 amino acids: CASSSDRNSNQPQHF. DNA of the CDR3: TGTGCCAGCAGCTCGGACAGGAATAGCAATCAGCCCCAGCATTTT.

This clonotype was seen just once. A far larger clone is one nucleotide away, so this likely arose from a read error. The chain links TRBV28 to TRBJ2-7, with 13 bases that match TRBD2. V lost 7 bases and J lost 7; bases outside the gene matches: 13. The CDR3 length is 16 residues. Germline values: CDR1 MDHEN, CDR2 SYDVKM. The CDR3 nucleotides are TGTGCCAGCACCCGATTGGGACTAGCGGGGCACAATGAGCAGTACTTC. Translating it yields CASTRLGLAGHNEQYF. Combining the CDR3 with reference TRBV28 and TRBJ2-7 gives the whole variable domain DVKVTQSSRYLVKRTGEKVFLECVQDMDHENMFWYRQDPGLGLRLIYFSYDVKMKEKGDIPEGYSVSREKKERFSLILESASTNQTSMYLCASTRLGLAGHNEQYFGPGTRLTVT.

A few counts support this clonotype. This chain uses TRBV6-1 with TRBJ1-1; unclear D gene. CDR1 MNHNS and CDR2 SASEGT come from the germline V gene. With 0 bases removed from V and 1 base from J, the gap between germline ends came to 6 bases. This CDR3 is built from 14 residues. CDR3 loop: CASSEAGQNTEAFF. In nucleotides, the CDR3 is TGTGCCAGCAGTGAAGCAGGCCAGAACACTGAAGCTTTCTTT.

Comment on this clonotype: Since a much larger clone is just one base distant, this may be a read error. The rearrangement links TRBV12-3 or TRBV12-4 to TRBJ2-7, with D maybe TRBD2 (5 bases). This CDR3 has 15 residues. Trimming took off 6 bases at V and 7 bases at J, with 22 bases between the two ends. CDR3 amino acids: CASSFESGRSNEQYF. CDR3 in DNA: TGTGCCAGCAGCTTTGAGTCGGGAAGGTCGAATGAGCAGTACTTC.

In its sample, this clonotype was seen a few times. The genes are TRBV6-2 or TRBV6-3 and TRBJ1-3; no firm D call. CDR3 size: 13 residues. V gave up 6 bases and J gave up 8 bases, with 14 bases separating them. Germline V CDR1 and CDR2: MNHEY, SVGEGT. The CDR3 loop is CASSSIRRDTIYF. The CDR3 nucleotides are TGTGCCAGCAGCTCGATCCGAAGGGACACCATATATTTT.

The chain is built from TRBV7-9 and TRBJ2-4; D is ambiguous. V lost 1 base and J 8 bases, leaving 9 bases between the germline ends. Germline CDR1 is SEHNR and CDR2 is FQNEAQ (reference sequence). This CDR3 is 13 amino acids long. The CDR3 is CASSLDIRDIQYF. Written as DNA, the CDR3 is TGTGCCAGCAGCTTAGATATCCGGGACATTCAGTACTTC.